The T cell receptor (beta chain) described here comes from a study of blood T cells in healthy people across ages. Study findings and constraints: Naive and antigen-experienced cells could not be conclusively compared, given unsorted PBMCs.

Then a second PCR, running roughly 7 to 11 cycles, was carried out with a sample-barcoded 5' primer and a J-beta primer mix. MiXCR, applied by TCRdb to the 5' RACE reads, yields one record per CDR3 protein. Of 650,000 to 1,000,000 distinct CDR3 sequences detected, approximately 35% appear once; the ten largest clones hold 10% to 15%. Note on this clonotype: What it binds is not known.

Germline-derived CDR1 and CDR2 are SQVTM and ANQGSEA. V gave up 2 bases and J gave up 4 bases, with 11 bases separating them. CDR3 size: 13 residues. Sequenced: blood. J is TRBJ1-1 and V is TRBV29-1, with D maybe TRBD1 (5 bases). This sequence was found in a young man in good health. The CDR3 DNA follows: TGCAGCGTTGAATGGGGGGGTGGCACTGAAGCTTTCTTT. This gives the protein CSVEWGGGTEAFF.